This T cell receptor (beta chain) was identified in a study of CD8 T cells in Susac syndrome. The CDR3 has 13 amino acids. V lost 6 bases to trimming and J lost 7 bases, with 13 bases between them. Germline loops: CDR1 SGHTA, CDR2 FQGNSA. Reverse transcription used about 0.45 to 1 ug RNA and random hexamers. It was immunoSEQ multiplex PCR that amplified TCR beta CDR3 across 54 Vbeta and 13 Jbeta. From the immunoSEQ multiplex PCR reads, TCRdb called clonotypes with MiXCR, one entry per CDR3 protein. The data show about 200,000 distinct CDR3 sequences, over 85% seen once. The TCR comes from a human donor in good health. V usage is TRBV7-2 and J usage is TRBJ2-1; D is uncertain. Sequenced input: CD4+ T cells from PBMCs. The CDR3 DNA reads TGTGCCAGCAGTGAGTGGGTGGGAAATGAGCAGTTCTTC. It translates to CASSEWVGNEQFF.